These 15 T cell receptor beta chains originate from one sample sequenced in a study of technical replicates of blood from a handful of donors. Libraries were prepared by immunoSEQ multiplex PCR; TCRdb keeps only in-frame clonotypes and omits some of them. The repertoire consists of some 80,000 clones, with 95% to 97% occurring once and the leading ten covering roughly 0.2%. Sequenced: T cells isolated from PBMCs. Source of these receptors: a human donor in good health.

This chain joins TRBV7-6 and TRBJ2-7; D may be TRBD2 (7 bases). The V end was cut by 5 bases, the J end by 0 bases, with 14 bases between. CDR3 size: 15 residues. The V gene's germline CDR1 is SGHVS and CDR2 FNYEAQ. CDR3 sequence (DNA): TGTGCCAGCAGCCAAGGGGGGGGCGTCTCCTACGAGCAGTACTTC. Protein product: CASSQGGGVSYEQYF.

The rearrangement uses TRBV30 and TRBJ1-4, with 7 bases lining up with TRBD1. With 5 bases clipped from V and 4 bases from J, the junction kept 4 bases outside the gene matches. Germline V gene data show CDR1 as GTSNPN and CDR2 as SVGIG (reference sequence). CDR3 size: 13 residues. CDR3 protein: CAWATGYNEKLFF. The CDR3 nucleotides are TGTGCCTGGGCGACAGGGTATAATGAAAAACTGTTTTTT.

This clone has a single count. V gene TRBV6-5 combines with J gene TRBJ2-5; D is possibly TRBD2 (7 bases). Germline V gives CDR1 MNHEY, CDR2 SVGAGI. The V end lost 5 bases, the J end lost 5 bases, and 18 bases lay between the germline ends. CDR3 length: 15 amino acids. Written as DNA, the CDR3 is TGTGCCAGCAGTCCGACGGGGGGCGTCATGGAGACCCAGTACTTC. It translates to CASSPTGGVMETQYF.

The chain carries TRBV9 and TRBJ2-7; D remains unclear. Trimming pared 1 base from V and 2 bases from J, leaving 13 bases between. Germline assignment: CDR1 SGDLS and CDR2 YYNGEE. This CDR3 has 15 residues. The CDR3 bases are TGTGCCAGCAGCGTATCCCCCAACTACGCCTACGAGCAGTACTTC. It codes for CASSVSPNYAYEQYF.

J is TRBJ2-7 and V is TRBV14, with 9 bases lining up with TRBD2. J lost 5 bases, V lost 3 bases, and 14 bases had no gene match. CDR1 and CDR2 from the germline V gene are SGHDN and FVKESK. The CDR3 extends over 17 amino acids. In DNA, the CDR3 is TGTGCCAGCAGCCACAACGAAATTCTAGCGGGGACCGACGAGCAGTACTTC. Amino acids: CASSHNEILAGTDEQYF.

This rearrangement joins TRBV11-2 to TRBJ2-1, with D possibly being TRBD2 (7 bases). CDR1 is SGHAT and CDR2 is FQNNGV in the germline V gene. The CDR3 length is 15 residues. V was clipped by 4 bases and J by 0 bases, with 10 bases between them. The CDR3 bases are TGTGCCAGCAGCTCCCGGGGGGCCTCCTACAATGAGCAGTTCTTC. It specifies CASSSRGASYNEQFF. Based on the CDR3 plus reference TRBV11-2 and TRBJ2-1, the full variable domain is EAGVAQSPRYKIIEKRQSVAFWCNPISGHATLYWYQQILGQGPKLLIQFQNNGVVDDSQLPKDRFSAERLKGVDSTLKIQPAKLEDSAVYLCASSSRGASYNEQFFGPGTRLTVL.

This sequence joins TRBV6-1 and TRBJ1-2; 7 nucleotides agree with TRBD1. The CDR3 extends over 14 amino acids. J gave up 5 bases and V 4 bases, and 7 bases lay outside the gene matches. Germline V gene sequence: CDR1 MNHNS, CDR2 SASEGT. The CDR3 DNA follows: TGTGCCAGCAGTGCGGAAGGGGGCGGGTATGGCTACACCTTC. Translating gives CASSAEGGGYGYTF.

This chain uses TRBV1 with TRBJ2-1; the table assigns TRBD2, which was not confirmed against the DNA. TRBV1 is noted as a pseudogene. This CDR3 is 16 amino acids long. In DNA form, the CDR3 reads TGCACCAGCAGGACTCTAGAGCGGGAAACATACAATGAGCAGTTCTTC. It translates to CTSRTLERETYNEQFF.

V is TRBV6-6 and J is TRBJ1-3; D is unresolved. This CDR3 is 15 amino acids long. Germline V gives CDR1 MNHNY, CDR2 SVGAGI (reference sequence). Trimming pared 4 bases from V and 3 bases from J, leaving 13 bases between. For the CDR3, the DNA is TGTGCCAGCAGTTCATTGCAGAGGCTTGGAAACACCATATATTTT. It translates to CASSSLQRLGNTIYF.

There are a few counts of this clone. This chain joins TRBV28 and TRBJ2-7; 12 nucleotides align to TRBD2. V shed 6 bases and J 3 bases; nucleotides not matched to a gene: 3. The CDR3 loop spans 14 amino acids. Germline-derived CDR1 and CDR2 are MDHEN and SYDVKM. CDR3: CASRMTSGSYEQYF. The CDR3 DNA reads as TGTGCCAGCAGGATGACTAGCGGGAGCTACGAGCAGTACTTC.

The chain joins TRBV7-9 to TRBJ1-2; D perhaps matches TRBD1 (5 bases). Between the trimmed V and J ends, which lost 5 bases and 2 bases, there was a span of 15 bases. The CDR3 is made up of 15 amino acids. CDR1 SEHNR and CDR2 FQNEAQ come from the germline V gene (reference sequence). The CDR3 loop is CASSLPARGNYGYTF. In DNA form, the CDR3 reads TGTGCCAGCAGCCTTCCCGCCCGGGGGAACTATGGCTACACCTTC.

The genes are TRBV30 and TRBJ1-1; D is unclear. In germline, CDR1 is GTSNPN, CDR2 SVGIG (reference sequence). V was cut by 3 bases and J by 4 bases, with 6 bases left in between. The CDR3 is 11 residues long. CDR3 sequence (DNA): TGTGCCTGGAGATTCGGCACTGAAGCTTTCTTT. Its protein product is CAWRFGTEAFF.

The rearrangement uses TRBV30 and TRBJ1-1, with no clear D. V lost 3 bases and J lost 7, with 15 bases in between. The CDR3 consists of 13 residues. The germline V gene has CDR1 GTSNPN and CDR2 SVGIG (reference sequence). The CDR3 nucleotides read TGTGCCTGGAGCGTCACGACACGGGGTGAAGCTTTCTTT. Amino acids: CAWSVTTRGEAFF.

V gene TRBV7-9 combines with J gene TRBJ1-6, with TRBD1 identical over 10 bases. The CDR3 spans 15 residues. The germline V gene has CDR1 SEHNR and CDR2 FQNEAQ (reference sequence). With V trimmed by 4 bases and J by 8 bases, 5 bases remained unmatched. Here the CDR3 reads CASSSRQGADSPLHF. CDR3 sequence (DNA): TGTGCCAGCAGCTCCCGACAGGGGGCAGATTCACCCCTCCACTTT. Drawing the rest from reference TRBV7-9 and TRBJ1-6, the complete variable domain is DTGVSQNPRHKITKRGQNVTFRCDPISEHNRLYWYRQTLGQGPEFLTYFQNEAQLEKSRLLSDRFSAERPKGSFSTLEIQRTEQGDSAMYLCASSSRQGADSPLHFGNGTRLTVT.

The chain couples TRBV11-2 to TRBJ2-7; 13 nucleotides align to TRBD2. Germline CDR1 SGHAT, CDR2 FQNNGV. Trimming at V came to 5 bases and at J to 3 bases, leaving 7 bases not matched to a gene. The CDR3 contains 16 residues. The CDR3 spells CASSTPGLAGIYEQYF. CDR3 coding DNA: TGTGCCAGCAGCACCCCGGGACTAGCGGGGATCTACGAGCAGTACTTC.